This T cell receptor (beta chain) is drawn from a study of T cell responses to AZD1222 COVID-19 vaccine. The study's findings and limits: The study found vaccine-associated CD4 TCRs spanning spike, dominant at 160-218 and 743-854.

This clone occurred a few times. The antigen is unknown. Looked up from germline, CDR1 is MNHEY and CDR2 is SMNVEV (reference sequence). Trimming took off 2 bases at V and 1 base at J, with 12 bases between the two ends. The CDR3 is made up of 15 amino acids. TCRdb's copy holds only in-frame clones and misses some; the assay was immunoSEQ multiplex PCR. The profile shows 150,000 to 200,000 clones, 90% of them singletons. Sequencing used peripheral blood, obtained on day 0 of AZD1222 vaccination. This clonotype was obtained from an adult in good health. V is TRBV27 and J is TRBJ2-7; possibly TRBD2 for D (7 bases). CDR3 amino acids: CASSLKGGPSYEQYF. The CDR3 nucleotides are TGTGCCAGCAGTTTAAAGGGGGGGCCGTCCTACGAGCAGTACTTC.